Shown below are 18 T cell receptor beta chains from a single sample sequenced in a study of cytomegalovirus exposure and HLA in healthy donors. PCR employed 60 Vbeta and 13 Jbeta primers. Repertoires were generated with immunoSEQ multiplex PCR, while TCRdb's copy carries only in-frame clones and drops some. The sample holds about 130,000 clones; roughly four fifths are singletons and the top ten take roughly 1%. Sequences were obtained from PBMCs. All receptors come from an older woman in good health and CMV-seronegative.

The CDR3 DNA follows: TGTGCCAGCAGTTGGAGACAGGGGGTAGGTGAGAACACTGAAGCTTTCTTT. It yields the protein CASSWRQGVGENTEAFF. The rearrangement links TRBV28 to TRBJ1-1, with 9 bases matching TRBD1. V lost 4 bases, J lost 1 base, and 10 bases stayed unmatched. The CDR3 contains 17 residues. Germline V CDR1 and CDR2: MDHEN, SYDVKM.

J is TRBJ1-2 and V is TRBV28, with 7 bases aligning to TRBD1. Germline CDR1 is MDHEN and CDR2 is SYDVKM. Losses at the gene ends were 3 bases for V and 4 bases for J; bases not matched to a gene: 5. The length of the CDR3 is 14 residues. This chain's CDR3 is CASSLGTDPYGYTF. In DNA form, the CDR3 reads TGTGCCAGCAGTTTGGGGACAGATCCCTATGGCTACACCTTC.

This clone showed up just a few times. V gene TRBV9 combines with J gene TRBJ2-3; D is unresolved. The CDR3 has 16 amino acids. Germline V lookup: CDR1 SGDLS, CDR2 YYNGEE. Trimming cost V 3 bases and J 0 bases, with 14 bases left between them. The CDR3 DNA follows: TGTGCCAGCAGCGCCCCCCCCGGCGGTAGCACAGATACGCAGTATTTT. Amino acid sequence: CASSAPPGGSTDTQYF.

This sequence joins TRBV15 and TRBJ2-2; D possibly corresponds to TRBD2 (5 bases). Per germline, CDR1 LNHNV and CDR2 YYDKDF (reference sequence). The CDR3 length is 17 residues. V was pared by 1 base and J by 0 bases, with 12 bases between. As DNA, the CDR3 is TGTGCCACCAGCAGAGGGCTGGAGGCGGCGAACACCGGGGAGCTGTTTTTT. Protein product: CATSRGLEAANTGELFF.

The chain carries TRBV5-5 and TRBJ2-6; TRBD2 is a possible D gene (5 bases). The CDR3 loop spans 15 amino acids. Between the trimmed V and J ends, which lost 2 bases and 1 base, there was a span of 7 bases. The germline gives CDR1 SGHKS, CDR2 YYEKEE (reference sequence). For the CDR3, the DNA is TGTGCCAGCAGCTTACTAGGGTCTGGGGCCAACGTCCTGACTTTC. It codes for CASSLLGSGANVLTF.

The chain combines TRBV5-1 with TRBJ1-6, with 7 nucleotides matching TRBD1. The CDR3 runs to 15 residues. The V segment lost 4 bases and the J segment 6 bases; nucleotides outside the gene matches: 7. The germline gives CDR1 SGHRS, CDR2 YFSETQ. CDR3 sequence: CASSERDSSNSPLHF. Written as DNA, the CDR3 is TGCGCCAGCAGCGAAAGGGACAGCAGTAATTCACCCCTCCACTTT.

This clone showed up just a few times. The CDR3 DNA follows: TGTGCCAGCAGCTTATTAGGGGCCGGGTATGGCTACACCTTC. This encodes CASSLLGAGYGYTF. The chain recombines TRBV7-6 with TRBJ1-2, with D possibly matching TRBD1 (5 bases). This CDR3 is 14 amino acids long. Trimming cost V 2 bases and J 5 bases, with 12 bases left between them. The germline V gene encodes CDR1 SGHVS and CDR2 FNYEAQ.

The chain uses TRBV5-4 and TRBJ1-2, with a weak D call TRBD1 (5 bases). Germline lookup yields CDR1 SGHNT and CDR2 YYREEE (reference sequence). V lost 1 base to trimming and J lost 0 bases, with 13 bases between them. The CDR3 is made up of 16 amino acids. The CDR3 here is CASSLRQSRTNYGYTF. As DNA, the CDR3 is TGTGCCAGCAGCTTGAGACAGAGCCGAACTAACTATGGCTACACCTTC.

This chain links TRBV14 with TRBJ2-1; 7 nucleotides align to TRBD2. The germline V gene encodes CDR1 SGHDN and CDR2 FVKESK. The CDR3 spans 13 residues. Trimming took 4 bases from V and 6 from J; bases not matched to a gene: 3. Here the CDR3 reads CASSLTGGNEQFF. The CDR3 nucleotides are TGTGCCAGCAGCCTCACGGGAGGCAATGAGCAGTTCTTC. Full variable domain (missing parts from reference TRBV14 and TRBJ2-1): EAGVTQFPSHSVIEKGQTVTLRCDPISGHDNLYWYRRVMGKEIKFLLHFVKESKQDESGMPNNRFLAERTGGTYSTLKVQPAELEDSGVYFCASSLTGGNEQFFGPGTRLTVL.

In nucleotides, the CDR3 is TGTGCCAGCTTCAGGGTTCGGACCGGGGAGCTGTTTTTT. Translation gives CASFRVRTGELFF. The chain uses TRBV11-2 and TRBJ2-2; the D gene is possibly TRBD1 (5 bases). V lost 8 bases and J lost 5, with 12 bases in between. The germline V gene encodes CDR1 SGHAT and CDR2 FQNNGV. The CDR3 extends over 13 amino acids. Full variable domain (outside the CDR3, taken from reference TRBV11-2 and TRBJ2-2): EAGVAQSPRYKIIEKRQSVAFWCNPISGHATLYWYQQILGQGPKLLIQFQNNGVVDDSQLPKDRFSAERLKGVDSTLKIQPAKLEDSAVYLCASFRVRTGELFFGEGSRLTVL.

The gene calls are TRBV5-1 and TRBJ2-3; TRBD1 matches at 12 bases. With V trimmed by 0 bases and J by 5 bases, 7 bases remained unmatched. The germline CDR1 and CDR2 sequences are SGHRS and YFSETQ. The CDR3 is 17 amino acids. CDR3 DNA sequence: TGCGCCAGCAGCTTGGGGTCCGGGACAGGGGGCGGAGATACGCAGTATTTT. It codes for CASSLGSGTGGGDTQYF. The full variable domain, with the rest looked up from reference TRBV5-1 and TRBJ2-3, is KAGVTQTPRYLIKTRGQQVTLSCSPISGHRSVSWYQQTPGQGLQFLFEYFSETQRNKGNFPGRFSGRQFSNSRSEMNVSTLELGDSALYLCASSLGSGTGGGDTQYFGPGTRLTVL.

The V gene is TRBV5-6, the J gene TRBJ2-1; D is possibly TRBD1 (5 bases). Trimming removed 4 bases from V and 4 bases from J, with 6 bases in between. From germline, CDR1 is SGHDT and CDR2 YYEEEE. This CDR3 comprises 12 residues. The CDR3 region has the DNA TGTGCCAGCAGCACAGGTTACAATGAGCAGTTCTTC. This sequence encodes CASSTGYNEQFF.

The chain carries TRBV2 and TRBJ1-1; 12 nucleotides line up with TRBD1. The germline V gene encodes CDR1 SNHLY and CDR2 FYNNEI. With V trimmed by 10 bases and J by 9 bases, 12 bases remained unmatched. The CDR3 is made up of 14 amino acids. The CDR3 loop reads CATEPGTGGRKAFF. CDR3 coding DNA: TGTGCCACCGAACCCGGGACAGGGGGCCGGAAAGCTTTCTTT.

The chain carries TRBV27 and TRBJ2-5; possible D gene TRBD2, 5 bases. Germline V gene sequence: CDR1 MNHEY, CDR2 SMNVEV (reference sequence). The germline V and J ends were trimmed by 2 bases and 5 bases, with 12 bases remaining between them. CDR3 length: 14 amino acids. The CDR3, as DNA: TGTGCCAGCAGTTTAGCGGGCGGCGGGGAGACCCAGTACTTC. Encoded protein: CASSLAGGGETQYF.

The genes are TRBV28 and TRBJ2-7, with TRBD1 matching over 10 bases. The junction had 7 bases not matched to a gene; V was cut back by 5 bases and J by 3 bases. The length of the CDR3 is 15 residues. Germline V gene lookup returns CDR1 MDHEN and CDR2 SYDVKM. As DNA, the CDR3 is TGTGCCAGCAGTCCCGCCGGACAGGGGGGCTACGAGCAGTACTTC. As protein: CASSPAGQGGYEQYF.

The CDR3 protein is CASSQDQGNTEAFF. CDR3 coding DNA: TGCGCCAGCAGCCAAGATCAGGGGAACACTGAAGCTTTCTTT. This chain connects TRBV4-1 to TRBJ1-1, with a possible D match to TRBD1 (5 bases). The CDR3 covers 14 residues. CDR1 is MGHRA and CDR2 is YSYEKL in the germline V gene. V was trimmed by 0 bases and J by 1 base, leaving 6 bases between them.

This clone was picked up a small number of times. The rearrangement links TRBV2 to TRBJ2-3, with TRBD1 identical over 8 bases. The CDR3 length is 15 residues. Germline CDR1 SNHLY, CDR2 FYNNEI. With 5 bases clipped from V and 1 base from J, the junction kept 5 bases outside the gene matches. The CDR3 DNA reads as TGTGCCAGCAGTAAACAGGGGGAGGGCACAGATACGCAGTATTTT. Its translation is CASSKQGEGTDTQYF.

The chain has TRBV4-2 and TRBJ2-1, with a possible D match to TRBD2 (6 bases). Germline V lookup: CDR1 LGHNA, CDR2 YNFKEQ. Trimming removed 1 base from V and 5 bases from J, with 12 bases in between. This CDR3 region has 15 residues. The CDR3 DNA is TGTGCCAGCAGCCAAGGGGTATCGGGGGACAATGAGCAGTTCTTC. Translating it yields CASSQGVSGDNEQFF.